This entry describes one T cell receptor (beta chain). Its target is not known. The CDR3 has 15 amino acids. Germline V CDR1 and CDR2: SEHNR, FQNEAQ (reference sequence). V gave up 5 bases and J gave up 1 base; unmatched junction bases: 3. 60 Vbeta and 13 Jbeta primers were used in PCR. The protocol was immunoSEQ multiplex PCR, while the TCRdb copy is restricted to in-frame clones and leaves out a portion. In the table there are about 200,000 clones, approximately 70% of which are singletons. The sample is drawn from a study of cytomegalovirus exposure and HLA in healthy donors. The study, taken as a whole, reports: Versus the approximately 700-donor mean, an Asian-associated ancestry cluster reportedly showed fewer N-insertions in a later analysis. Cytomegalovirus-associated status was assigned to more than 150 TCR beta chains.

The gene calls are TRBV7-9 and TRBJ2-3, with 10 bases lining up with TRBD2. The sequenced sample was PBMCs. This sequence was found in a man aged 35 to 55 in good health and CMV-seropositive. In nucleotides, the CDR3 is TGTGCCAGCAGCCCTAGCGGGGGCCGCACAGATACGCAGTATTTT. Translated: CASSPSGGRTDTQYF.